These 22 T cell receptor beta chains were sequenced from one sample in a study of blood T cells in healthy people across ages. A second about 6 to 12 cycle PCR used barcoded and J-beta primers. Each CDR3 protein gets one entry after TCRdb re-called the 5' RACE reads with MiXCR. The table lists about 930,000 distinct CDR3 sequences, under 35% of them singletons. These data were also filed under a second study, of T cells of mothers and their children.

The specimen sequenced was blood. The source is a woman in her thirties or forties in good health.

The chain employs TRBV29-1 and TRBJ2-5; D is possibly TRBD1 (5 bases). The J call may not be correct, given that the DNA end is closer to TRBJ2-1. This CDR3 has 12 amino acids. Germline V gene sequence: CDR1 SQVTM, CDR2 ANQGSEA. CDR3 DNA sequence: TGCAGCGTCGATGACAGACAAGAGACCCAGTTCTTC. Its translation is CSVDDRQETQFF.

Note on this clonotype: A read error may produce the germline difference seen at one junction end. This chain joins TRBV11-1 and TRBJ2-7; 9 nucleotides agree with TRBD1. Germline lookup yields CDR1 SGHAT and CDR2 FQDESV (reference sequence). The CDR3 is 14 residues long. The CDR3 nucleotides read TGCGCCAACAGTCGGACAGGGGTTGGCTACGAGCAGTACTTC. It encodes CANSRTGVGYEQYF.

This clonotype has just a few counts. This chain connects TRBV29-1 to TRBJ1-5; TRBD1 might be the D (5 bases). The V and J ends lost 7 bases and 1 base respectively, with 11 bases between them. CDR1 SQVTM and CDR2 ANQGSEA come from the germline V gene. CDR3 length equals 13 residues. The DNA of the CDR3 is TGCAGCGCTGGAGGGGCCAGCAATCAGCCCCAGCATTTT. The encoded protein is CSAGGASNQPQHF.

There are many counts of this clonotype. The V call is TRBV5-1, the J call TRBJ2-1; D assignment may be TRBD1 or TRBD2 (5 bases each). The CDR3 has 16 residues. The V end lost 5 bases, the J end lost 0 bases, and 15 bases lay between the germline ends. Germline V gene lookup returns CDR1 SGHRS and CDR2 YFSETQ. The CDR3 DNA follows: TGCGCCAGCAGTCCGTCCGGGGCCAGCTCCTACAATGAGCAGTTCTTC. As protein: CASSPSGASSYNEQFF.

The rearrangement links TRBV3-1 to TRBJ2-4; no definite D call. This CDR3 is built from 14 residues. The germline V gene encodes CDR1 LGHDT and CDR2 YNNKEL (reference sequence). Deletions cut 0 bases from V and 13 bases from J, with 16 bases between. For the CDR3, the DNA is TGTGCCAGCAGCCAAGATAGGGCTAATTCGCCCCAGTACTTC. Translating gives CASSQDRANSPQYF. The whole variable domain, filled in from reference TRBV3-1 and TRBJ2-4, reads DTAVSQTPKYLVTQMGNDKSIKCEQNLGHDTMYWYKQDSKKFLKIMFSYNNKELIINETVPNRFSPKSPDKAHLNLHINSLELGDSAVYFCASSQDRANSPQYFGAGTRLSVL.

V is TRBV28 and J is TRBJ2-7; 7 bases agree with TRBD2. The CDR3 totals 14 residues. J was trimmed by 5 bases and V by 3 bases; bases with no gene match: 7. Germline V gene data show CDR1 as MDHEN and CDR2 as SYDVKM. The CDR3 loop is CASSFRGGVNEQYF. The CDR3 coding sequence is TGTGCCAGCAGTTTCCGGGGAGGGGTCAACGAGCAGTACTTC.

This clonotype was detected only a few times. The rearrangement joins TRBV11-2 to TRBJ1-1; TRBD1 is a possible D gene (5 bases). This CDR3 region has 14 residues. Trimming took 4 bases from V and 4 from J, leaving 13 bases between them. The germline CDR1 and CDR2 sequences are SGHAT and FQNNGV. The CDR3 nucleotides read TGTGCCAGCAGCTGGTTAGCCGGGACCACTGAAGCTTTCTTT. This gives the protein CASSWLAGTTEAFF.

This clonotype was detected only a few times. J is TRBJ2-6 and V is TRBV13, with 8 bases matching TRBD1. CDR3 length equals 17 residues. Germline CDR1 reads PRHDT; CDR2 reads FYEKMQ (reference sequence). The junction had 12 bases not matched to a gene; V was cut back by 9 bases and J by 2 bases. The CDR3 spells CASMSGTGRAGANVLTF. The CDR3 DNA sequence: TGTGCCAGTATGTCCGGGACAGGTCGGGCTGGGGCCAACGTCCTGACTTTC.

There are many counts of this clonotype. The chain couples TRBV29-1 to TRBJ2-7, with TRBD1 matching 10 bases. The CDR3 contains 15 residues. Per germline, CDR1 SQVTM and CDR2 ANQGSEA. J was trimmed by 2 bases and V by 7 bases; bases with no gene match: 11. Here the CDR3 DNA reads TGCAGCGCAATCCGGGACAGGGGAGGAACCTACGAGCAGTACTTC. Its protein product is CSAIRDRGGTYEQYF.

This clonotype was detected a few times. The chain has TRBV20-1 and TRBJ1-2; 9 bases are shared with TRBD1. Germline V gives CDR1 DFQATT, CDR2 SNEGSKA (reference sequence). V shed 5 bases and J 2 bases; nucleotides not matched to a gene: 9. The CDR3 is made up of 15 amino acids. The CDR3 sequence: CSAQPGTGHNYGYTF. The CDR3 region has the DNA TGCAGTGCTCAGCCCGGGACAGGGCACAACTATGGCTACACCTTC.

The rearrangement joins TRBV20-1 to TRBJ1-2; D is unclear. Deletions cut 6 bases from V and 5 bases from J, with 10 bases between. Germline V gene lookup returns CDR1 DFQATT and CDR2 SNEGSKA (reference sequence). The CDR3 has 11 amino acids. This CDR3 reads CSARVPYGYTF. For the CDR3, the DNA is TGCAGTGCCCGAGTCCCGTATGGCTACACCTTC.

This clonotype came up a few times. This rearrangement joins TRBV7-2 to TRBJ2-7, with a possible D match to TRBD1 (6 bases). Between the trimmed V and J ends, which lost 6 bases and 9 bases, there was a span of 15 bases. CDR3 length: 12 residues. The germline CDR1 and CDR2 sequences are SGHTA and FQGNSA. Written as DNA, the CDR3 is TGTGCCAGCAGTCAAACAGGGATCCGGCAGTACTTC. Translated, it gives CASSQTGIRQYF.

This clonotype was counted only a few times. V gene TRBV11-2 combines with J gene TRBJ1-2, with TRBD1 matching 9 bases. This CDR3 comprises 15 residues. With V trimmed by 1 base and J by 5 bases, 5 bases remained unmatched. Germline V gene data show CDR1 as SGHAT and CDR2 as FQNNGV. The CDR3 loop reads CASSLGSGTGYGYTF. The CDR3 bases are TGTGCCAGCAGCTTAGGATCGGGGACAGGGTATGGCTACACCTTC.

This clonotype occurred a few times. CDR3 sequence (DNA): TGCAGTGCTAGAGTTTATCGGGATCCCAAAAACATTCAGTACTTC. This encodes CSARVYRDPKNIQYF. V gene TRBV20-1 combines with J gene TRBJ2-4; TRBD2 is a possible D gene (5 bases). Trimming took off 1 base at V and 2 bases at J, with 12 bases between the two ends. CDR1 is DFQATT and CDR2 is SNEGSKA in the germline V gene (reference sequence). The CDR3 totals 15 residues.

The chain recombines TRBV12-3 or TRBV12-4 with TRBJ2-1; 10 nucleotides match TRBD2. The trim removed 5 bases at V and 6 bases at J, leaving 7 bases unmatched. The CDR3 has 15 residues. CDR3 loop: CASSPSGGAINEQFF. The DNA of the CDR3 is TGTGCCAGCAGTCCAAGCGGGGGGGCCATCAATGAGCAGTTCTTC.

Regarding this clonotype: The junction shows a germline mismatch at one end, possibly a read error. The rearrangement links TRBV7-7 to TRBJ2-7; TRBD1 is a possible D gene (5 bases). This CDR3 region has 13 residues. CDR1 is SSHAT, CDR2 FNYEAQ, per germline (reference sequence). The chain's CDR3 is CASSFTGLHEQYF. The CDR3 DNA follows: TGTGCTAGCAGCTTTACAGGTCTCCACGAGCAGTACTTC.

The chain couples TRBV7-2 to TRBJ2-6; D possibly corresponds to TRBD1 (6 bases). In germline, CDR1 is SGHTA, CDR2 FQGNSA. The ends were cut back, 8 bases at V and 3 bases at J, with 11 bases in the middle. This CDR3 region has 14 residues. The CDR3 coding sequence is TGTGCCAGCGAGCAGGGGAGTGGGGCCAACGTCCTGACTTTC. It is translated as CASEQGSGANVLTF.

This clonotype has a handful of counts. The chain is built from TRBV5-1 and TRBJ2-4; 8 positions agree with TRBD1. This CDR3 spans 16 amino acids. Trimming took 3 bases from V and 13 from J; bases not matched to a gene: 18. The germline gives CDR1 SGHRS, CDR2 YFSETQ. The CDR3 nucleotides read TGCGCCAGCAGCTGGAATCCGGACAGGGACTTGGGAGAGCAGTACTTC. Amino acids: CASSWNPDRDLGEQYF.

The sample holds many counts of this clonotype. V and J are TRBV12-3 or TRBV12-4 and TRBJ2-7, with a weak D call TRBD2 (5 bases). V lost 2 bases and J lost 1, with 9 bases in between. This CDR3 has 14 residues. The CDR3 nucleotides are TGTGCCAGCAGTTTATCTCCGGGATCCTACGAGCAGTACTTC. Translated, it gives CASSLSPGSYEQYF.

The chain links TRBV20-1 to TRBJ2-5; D gene ambiguous. Germline CDR1 is DFQATT and CDR2 is SNEGSKA (reference sequence). The CDR3 is made up of 15 amino acids. V was shortened by 0 bases and J by 5 bases, with 16 bases between the two germline ends. The CDR3 loop is CSARDSGESRETQYF. CDR3 sequence (DNA): TGCAGTGCTAGAGATTCCGGCGAGTCTCGGGAGACCCAGTACTTC.

The chain is built from TRBV3-1 and TRBJ2-1; 9 bases agree with TRBD2. From germline, CDR1 is LGHDT and CDR2 YNNKEL (reference sequence). Trimming took 8 bases from V and 7 from J; bases not matched to a gene: 9. The CDR3 is 14 residues long. CDR3 in amino acids: CASAISGGYNEQFF. In nucleotides, the CDR3 is TGTGCCAGCGCCATAAGCGGGGGGTATAATGAGCAGTTCTTC.

This clonotype was detected a few times. This chain joins TRBV2 and TRBJ2-5; 7 bases match TRBD1. The CDR3 runs to 15 residues. V lost 6 bases, J lost 1 base, and 8 bases stayed unmatched. Germline values: CDR1 SNHLY, CDR2 FYNNEI. The CDR3 sequence: CASRGYRGRQETQYF. As DNA, the CDR3 is TGTGCCAGCAGGGGATACAGGGGCCGCCAAGAGACCCAGTACTTC. The variable domain in full, with the rest retrieved from reference TRBV2 and TRBJ2-5, is EPEVTQTPSHQVTQMGQEVILRCVPISNHLYFYWYRQILGQKVEFLVSFYNNEISEKSEIFDDQFSVERPDGSNFTLKIRSTKLEDSAMYFCASRGYRGRQETQYFGPGTRLLVL.